The clone carrying this T cell receptor beta chain was found a few times. What it recognizes is unknown. These data originate in a study of blood T cells in healthy people across ages. Study-level results: Since the PBMCs were unsorted, naive and antigen-experienced cells could not be conclusively compared.

Primed by a sample-barcoded 5' primer and a J-beta primer mix, a second PCR proceeded for about 7 to 11 cycles. TCRdb passed the 5' RACE reads through MiXCR, listing each CDR3 protein once. The sample shows 1.8 million or so distinct CDR3 sequences, about 39% of them seen only once. The CDR3 has 14 amino acids. Trimming at V came to 4 bases and at J to 4 bases, leaving 4 bases not matched to a gene. The source material was blood. The sequence came from a human donor in good health. V is TRBV12-3 or TRBV12-4 and J is TRBJ1-5; TRBD1 aligns across 7 bases. The CDR3 protein is CASSWKGANQPQHF. In DNA form, the CDR3 reads TGTGCCAGCAGTTGGAAGGGGGCTAATCAGCCCCAGCATTTT.